A single sample gave rise to the 8 T cell receptor beta chains below, sequenced in a study of T cell repertoires in cytomegalovirus infection. TCRdb independently ran MiXCR on the reads; one entry per CDR3 protein. This sample has more than 250,000 distinct CDR3 sequences; around 25% occur once, and the top ten carry 13%. Antigens of these TCRs are unknown. The sample consisted of cultured PBMCs, taken from culture after CMV antigen stimulation. The receptors here all came from a human donor in good health (CMV status not recorded). Some clones in this sample may be carry-over from other donors' samples.

This clonotype turned up a few times. This chain links TRBV12-3 or TRBV12-4 with TRBJ1-5; no reliable D call. V dropped 5 bases and J dropped 6 bases, with 8 bases sitting between them. CDR3 size: 12 residues. The CDR3 bases are TGTGCCAGCAGTCAACAAAGTCAGCCCCAGCATTTT. It specifies CASSQQSQPQHF.

This chain connects TRBV5-5 to TRBJ2-5; 8 positions match TRBD2. This CDR3 is 16 amino acids long. The ends lost 3 bases at V and 5 bases at J; junction bases unmatched: 12. Germline V lookup: CDR1 SGHKS, CDR2 YYEKEE (reference sequence). The CDR3 nucleotides are TGTGCCAGCAGCTCGCATAGGACGGGAGGGATCGAGACCCAGTACTTC. Residues: CASSSHRTGGIETQYF. Drawing the rest from reference TRBV5-5 and TRBJ2-5, the complete variable domain is DAGVTQSPTHLIKTRGQQVTLRCSPISGHKSVSWYQQVLGQGPQFIFQYYEKEERGRGNFPDRFSARQFPNYSSELNVNALLLGDSALYLCASSSHRTGGIETQYFGPGTRLLVL.

This clonotype came up many times. V is TRBV7-2 and J is TRBJ1-6; D call uncertain. The CDR3 is made up of 14 amino acids. The ends were cut back, 6 bases at V and 2 bases at J, with 8 bases in the middle. Germline V CDR1 and CDR2: SGHTA, FQGNSA. CDR3 protein: CASSPRPYNSPLHF. The DNA for the CDR3 is TGTGCCAGCAGTCCTCGGCCCTATAATTCACCCCTCCACTTT.

The J gene is TRBJ2-7, the V gene TRBV6-2 or TRBV6-3; TRBD2 aligns across 10 bases. V gave up 7 bases and J gave up 0 bases; unmatched junction bases: 3. Germline V gene sequence: CDR1 MNHEY, CDR2 SVGEGT. The CDR3 loop spans 14 amino acids. CDR3 sequence: CASKPSGSSYEQYV. Written as DNA, the CDR3 is TGTGCCAGCAAGCCTAGCGGGAGCTCCTACGAGCAGTACGTC.

DNA for the CDR3: TGTGCCAGCGGCCCCCGAGAGGTAGCGGGAGAGACTGAGCAGTTCTTC. It yields the protein CASGPREVAGETEQFF. This chain links TRBV7-2 with TRBJ2-1, with 9 bases matching TRBD2. J was trimmed by 9 bases and V by 8 bases; bases with no gene match: 17. The CDR3 is 16 amino acids. Looked up from germline, CDR1 is SGHTA and CDR2 is FQGNSA. The full variable domain, completed using reference TRBV7-2 and TRBJ2-1, is GAGVSQSPSNKVTEKGKDVELRCDPISGHTALYWYRQSLGQGLEFLIYFQGNSAPDKSGLPSDRFSAERTGGSVSTLTIQRTQQEDSAVYLCASGPREVAGETEQFFGPGTRLTVL.

This chain joins TRBV6-2 or TRBV6-3 and TRBJ1-2; D may be TRBD1 (6 bases). Trimming pared 10 bases from V and 4 bases from J, leaving 19 bases between. CDR1 and CDR2 (germline): MNHEY, SVGEGT. The CDR3 runs to 14 residues. CDR3 protein: CATAGTSVGYGYTF. CDR3 sequence (DNA): TGTGCCACCGCTGGGACAAGCGTCGGCTATGGCTACACCTTC.

This clonotype has a handful of counts. The chain uses TRBV5-1 and TRBJ1-1; TRBD1 might be the D (5 bases). This CDR3 region has 16 residues. Looked up from germline, CDR1 is SGHRS and CDR2 is YFSETQ. V lost 2 bases to trimming and J lost 2 bases, with 16 bases between them. The CDR3 loop is CASSLRQGGFNTEAFF. In DNA form, the CDR3 reads TGCGCCAGCAGCTTACGCCAGGGCGGATTCAACACTGAAGCTTTCTTT.

This chain uses TRBV2 with TRBJ2-2, with 10 bases that match TRBD1. The V gene end was trimmed by 7 bases and the J gene end by 4 bases; junction bases not matched to a gene: 6. Germline-derived CDR1 and CDR2 are SNHLY and FYNNEI. This CDR3 region has 15 residues. The CDR3 DNA reads as TGTGCCAGCATTCGACAGGGGGCGCGCACCGGGGAGCTGTTTTTT. It specifies CASIRQGARTGELFF.